This T cell receptor beta chain stems from a study of T cell responses to AZD1222 COVID-19 vaccine. Libraries were prepared by immunoSEQ multiplex PCR; TCRdb keeps only in-frame clonotypes and omits some of them. The sample consists of 180,000 or so clones, about nine tenths of them appearing once. Germline V gives CDR1 SGHVS, CDR2 FQNEAQ. The junction had 5 bases not matched to a gene; V was cut back by 3 bases and J by 5 bases. This CDR3 is built from 14 residues. This receptor was obtained from an adult who received the AZD1222 COVID-19 vaccine. V is TRBV7-8 and J is TRBJ1-1, with TRBD1 matching over 8 bases. Sequencing was performed on peripheral blood, taken 28 days after the second AZD1222 dose. CDR3 DNA: TGTGCCAGCAGCTTGCAGGGGGCGCGAACTGAAGCTTTCTTT. Encoded protein: CASSLQGARTEAFF.